This T cell receptor beta chain originates from a study of control samples from healthy donors and cancer patients. Germline lookup yields CDR1 SGHRS and CDR2 YFSETQ. The CDR3 contains 14 residues. The germline V and J ends were trimmed by 5 bases and 3 bases, with 13 bases remaining between them. Profiled with immunoSEQ multiplex PCR; TCRdb holds only in-frame clones, not every one. The sample yields approximately 120,000 clones, more than 85% seen once. The rearrangement uses TRBV5-1 and TRBJ2-3, with D tentatively TRBD2 (5 bases). This TCR derives from a woman aged 50 to 60 in good health. The sample consisted of blood. The chain's CDR3 is CASRREFRTDTQYF. CDR3 nucleotides: TGCGCCAGCAGAAGGGAGTTTCGTACAGATACGCAGTATTTT.